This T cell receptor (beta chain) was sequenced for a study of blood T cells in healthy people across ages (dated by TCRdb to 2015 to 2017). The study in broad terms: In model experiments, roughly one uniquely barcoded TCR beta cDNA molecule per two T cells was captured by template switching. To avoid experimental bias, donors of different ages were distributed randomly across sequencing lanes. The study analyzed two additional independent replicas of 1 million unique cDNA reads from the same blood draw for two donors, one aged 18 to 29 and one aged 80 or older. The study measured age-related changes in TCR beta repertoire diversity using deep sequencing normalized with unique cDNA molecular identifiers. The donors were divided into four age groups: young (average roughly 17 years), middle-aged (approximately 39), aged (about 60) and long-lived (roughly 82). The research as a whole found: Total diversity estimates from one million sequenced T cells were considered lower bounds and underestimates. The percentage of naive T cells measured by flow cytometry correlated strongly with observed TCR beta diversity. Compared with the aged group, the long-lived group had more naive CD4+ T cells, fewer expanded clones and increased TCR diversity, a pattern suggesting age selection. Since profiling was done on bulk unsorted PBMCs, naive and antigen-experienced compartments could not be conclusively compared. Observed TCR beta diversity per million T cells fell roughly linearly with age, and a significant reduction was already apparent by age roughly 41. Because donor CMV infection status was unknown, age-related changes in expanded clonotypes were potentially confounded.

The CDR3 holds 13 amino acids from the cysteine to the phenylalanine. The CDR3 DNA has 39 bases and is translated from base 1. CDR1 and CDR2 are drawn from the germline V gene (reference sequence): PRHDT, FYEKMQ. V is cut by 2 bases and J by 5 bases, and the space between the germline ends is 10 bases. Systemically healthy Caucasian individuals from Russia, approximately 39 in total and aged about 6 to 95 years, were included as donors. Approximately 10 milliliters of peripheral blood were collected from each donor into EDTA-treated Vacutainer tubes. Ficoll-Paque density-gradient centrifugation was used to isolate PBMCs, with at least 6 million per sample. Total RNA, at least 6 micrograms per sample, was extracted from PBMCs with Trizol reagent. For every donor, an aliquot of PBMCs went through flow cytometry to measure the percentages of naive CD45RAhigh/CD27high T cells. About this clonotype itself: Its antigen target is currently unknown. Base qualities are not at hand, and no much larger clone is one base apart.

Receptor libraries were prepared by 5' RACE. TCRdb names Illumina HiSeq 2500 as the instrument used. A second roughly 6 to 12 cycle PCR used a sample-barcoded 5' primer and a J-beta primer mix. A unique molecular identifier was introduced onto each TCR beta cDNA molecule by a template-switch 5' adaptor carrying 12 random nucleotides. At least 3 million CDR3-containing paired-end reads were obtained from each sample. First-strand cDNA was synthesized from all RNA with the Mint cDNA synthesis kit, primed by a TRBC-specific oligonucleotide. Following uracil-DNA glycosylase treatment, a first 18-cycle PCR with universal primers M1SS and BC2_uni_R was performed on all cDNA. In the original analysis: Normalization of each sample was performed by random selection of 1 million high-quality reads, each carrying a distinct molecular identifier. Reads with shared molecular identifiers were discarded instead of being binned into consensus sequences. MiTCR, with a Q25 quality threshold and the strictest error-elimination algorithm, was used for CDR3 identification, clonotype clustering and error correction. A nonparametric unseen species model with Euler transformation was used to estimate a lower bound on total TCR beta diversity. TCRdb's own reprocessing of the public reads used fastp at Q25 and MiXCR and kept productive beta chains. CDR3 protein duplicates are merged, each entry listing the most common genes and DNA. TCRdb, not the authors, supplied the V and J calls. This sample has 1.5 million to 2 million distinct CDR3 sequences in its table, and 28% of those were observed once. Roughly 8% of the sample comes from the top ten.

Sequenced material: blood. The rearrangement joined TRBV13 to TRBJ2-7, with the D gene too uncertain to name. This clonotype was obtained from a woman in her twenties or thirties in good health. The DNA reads TGTGCCAGCAGCTTACGAGGCCCAGACGAGCAGTACTTC. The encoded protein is CASSLRGPDEQYF.